This T cell receptor beta chain was recorded in a study of blood T cell repertoires in COVID-19. Study summary: Spain, Italy and the United States supplied samples that represented acute and convalescent COVID-19. T cells, B-cell-depleted T cells, or PBMCs supplied cDNA or gDNA.

Germline CDR1 and CDR2: SGHAT and FQNNGV. V dropped 1 base and J dropped 0 bases, with 12 bases sitting between them. The CDR3 spans 17 residues. In the study's own analysis: From reference gene primer amplification, estimates of nucleated cell counts were derived. Here immunoSEQ multiplex PCR was the method, and the copy in TCRdb shows in-frame clones only, minus some. The D gene and trimming were derived from the DNA, and the V and J assignments and clone size from that table. Found here are 150,000 to 200,000 clones, approximately 84% of them singletons; the top ten hold 6% to 8.5%. The genes are TRBV11-2 and TRBJ2-2, with D tentatively TRBD2 (5 bases). This receptor was taken from a human donor in a cohort sampled during active COVID-19. Source material: peripheral blood. The CDR3 reads CASSLVATAANTGELFF. As DNA, the CDR3 is TGTGCCAGCAGCTTAGTAGCGACGGCCGCGAACACCGGGGAGCTGTTTTTT.